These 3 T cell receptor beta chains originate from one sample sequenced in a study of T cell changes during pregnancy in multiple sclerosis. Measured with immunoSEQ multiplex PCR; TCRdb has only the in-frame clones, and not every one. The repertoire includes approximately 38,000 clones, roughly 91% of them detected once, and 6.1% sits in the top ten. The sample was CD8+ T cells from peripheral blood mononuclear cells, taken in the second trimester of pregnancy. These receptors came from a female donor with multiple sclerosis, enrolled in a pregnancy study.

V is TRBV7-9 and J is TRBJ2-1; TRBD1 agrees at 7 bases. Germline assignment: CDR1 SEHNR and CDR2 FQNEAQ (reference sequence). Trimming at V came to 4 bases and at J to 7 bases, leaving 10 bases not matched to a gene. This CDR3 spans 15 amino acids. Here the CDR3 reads CASSSTGVSGNEQFF. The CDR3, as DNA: TGTGCCAGCAGCTCTACAGGGGTCTCTGGTAATGAGCAGTTCTTC.

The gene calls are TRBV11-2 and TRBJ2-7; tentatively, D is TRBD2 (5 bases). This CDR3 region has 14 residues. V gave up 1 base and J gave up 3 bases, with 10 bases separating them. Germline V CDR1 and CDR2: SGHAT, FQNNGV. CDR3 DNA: TGTGCCAGCAGCTTAGCACAGCGGTACTACGAGCAGTACTTC. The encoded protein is CASSLAQRYYEQYF.

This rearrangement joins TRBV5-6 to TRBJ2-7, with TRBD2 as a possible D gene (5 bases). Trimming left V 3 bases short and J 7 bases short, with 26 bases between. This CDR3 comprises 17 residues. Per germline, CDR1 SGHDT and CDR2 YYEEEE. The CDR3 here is CASSSPQIQTNSGEQYF. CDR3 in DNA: TGTGCCAGCAGCTCCCCTCAGATTCAGACAAATTCGGGGGAGCAGTACTTC. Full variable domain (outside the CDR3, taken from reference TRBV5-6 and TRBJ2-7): DAGVTQSPTHLIKTRGQQVTLRCSPKSGHDTVSWYQQALGQGPQFIFQYYEEEERQRGNFPDRFSGHQFPNYSSELNVNALLLGDSALYLCASSSPQIQTNSGEQYFGPGTRLTVT.